A selection of T cell receptor beta chains follows, all from one sample in a study of blood T cell repertoires in COVID-19. The assay was immunoSEQ multiplex PCR, and TCRdb's table has in-frame clones only and misses some. The profile shows 150,000 to 200,000 clones, about 88% of them singletons. Sequencing input: PBMCs or T cells enriched from blood (not recorded which). The receptor source for this set is a woman aged 18-30 years who had recovered from COVID-19. CDR3s include the opening cysteine and the closing phenylalanine or tryptophan. Each record gives: CDR3 protein, CDR3 DNA, D gene, J gene, clone size, V gene. A D gene is named only where the DNA matches it firmly. Size is stated for part of the rows, as once, few or many counts, or as a class when the clone is expanded.

cdr3_aa: CASSLGQTRGYTF
cdr3_nt: TGTGCCAGCAGCCTGGGACAGACTAGGGGCTACACCTTC
d_call: TRBD1
j_call: TRBJ1-2
clone_size: .
v_call: TRBV7-2

cdr3_aa: CASSVGIGLDSPLHF
cdr3_nt: TGTGCCAGCAGCGTAGGTATCGGTTTGGATTCACCCCTCCACTTT
d_call: .
j_call: TRBJ1-6
clone_size: .
v_call: TRBV9

cdr3_aa: CASSLGGPEAFF
cdr3_nt: TGCGCCAGCAGCTTGGGGGGCCCTGAAGCTTTCTTT
d_call: .
j_call: TRBJ1-1
clone_size: .
v_call: TRBV5-1

cdr3_aa: CASSFPGLAGLTDTQYF
cdr3_nt: TGTGCCAGCAGTTTCCCCGGACTAGCAGGGTTGACAGATACGCAGTATTTT
d_call: TRBD2
j_call: TRBJ2-3
clone_size: .
v_call: TRBV28

cdr3_aa: CATSGLAPTDTQYF
cdr3_nt: TGTGCCACTTCGGGACTAGCGCCCACAGATACGCAGTATTTT
d_call: TRBD2
j_call: TRBJ2-3
clone_size: .
v_call: TRBV6-5

cdr3_aa: CASSQVSRGVNTIYF
cdr3_nt: TGCGCCAGCAGCCAAGTCAGCAGGGGAGTAAACACCATATATTTT
d_call: .
j_call: TRBJ1-3
clone_size: .
v_call: TRBV4-1

cdr3_aa: CASRPILAGETQYF
cdr3_nt: TGTGCCAGCAGACCTATCCTAGCGGGAGAGACCCAGTACTTC
d_call: TRBD2
j_call: TRBJ2-5
clone_size: .
v_call: TRBV11-2

cdr3_aa: CASSPIGAGGFETQYF
cdr3_nt: TGCGCCAGCAGCCCCATTGGAGCGGGAGGATTTGAGACCCAGTACTTC
d_call: TRBD2
j_call: TRBJ2-5
clone_size: .
v_call: TRBV5-1

cdr3_aa: CASKGTSGNNEQFF
cdr3_nt: TGTGCCAGCAAGGGGACTAGCGGGAATAATGAGCAGTTCTTC
d_call: TRBD2
j_call: TRBJ2-1
clone_size: .
v_call: TRBV2

cdr3_aa: CASSGGGNNNEQFF
cdr3_nt: TGTGCCAGCAGTGGGGGCGGTAACAACAATGAGCAGTTCTTC
d_call: .
j_call: TRBJ2-1
clone_size: few
v_call: TRBV11-3

cdr3_aa: CASTKKEGVGTSSYEQYF
cdr3_nt: TGTGCCAGCACCAAAAAAGAGGGCGTGGGGACTAGCTCCTACGAGCAGTACTTC
d_call: TRBD2
j_call: TRBJ2-7
clone_size: once
v_call: TRBV2

cdr3_aa: CASSLDSNTDTQYF
cdr3_nt: TGTGCCAGCAGCCTCGACTCGAACACAGATACGCAGTATTTT
d_call: .
j_call: TRBJ2-3
clone_size: .
v_call: TRBV11-3

cdr3_aa: CASSPIAGVRDEQYF
cdr3_nt: TGCGCCAGCAGCCCTATAGCGGGAGTTCGCGACGAGCAGTACTTC
d_call: TRBD2
j_call: TRBJ2-7
clone_size: .
v_call: TRBV5-1

cdr3_aa: CASSIVEMTGELFF
cdr3_nt: TGTGCCAGTAGTATAGTAGAGATGACCGGGGAGCTGTTTTTT
d_call: .
j_call: TRBJ2-2
clone_size: once
v_call: TRBV19

cdr3_aa: CASSQAGHPGGTEAFF
cdr3_nt: TGCGCCAGCAGCCAAGCTGGACACCCGGGGGGCACTGAAGCTTTCTTT
d_call: .
j_call: TRBJ1-1
clone_size: .
v_call: TRBV4-1

cdr3_aa: CALRLAVYEQYF
cdr3_nt: TGTGCCTTACGACTAGCGGTCTACGAGCAGTACTTC
d_call: TRBD2
j_call: TRBJ2-7
clone_size: .
v_call: TRBV30

cdr3_aa: CASSLGLAGGIRYNEQFF
cdr3_nt: TGTGCCAGCAGCTTGGGACTAGCGGGAGGGATTAGGTACAATGAGCAGTTCTTC
d_call: TRBD2
j_call: TRBJ2-1
clone_size: .
v_call: TRBV7-9